The 28 T cell receptor beta chains below come from one sample, sequenced in a study of post-analysis software for immune sequencing data. General observations from the study: About five TRBV segments (TRBV5-6, TRBV5-1 and TRBV20-1 among them) occurred more frequently in patients than in controls.

Sequencing libraries made from TCR beta cDNA carried unique molecular identifiers. TCRdb reanalysed the PCR reads using MiXCR and keeps one entry per CDR3 protein. The data show approximately 460,000 distinct CDR3 sequences, around 40% seen once. No cognate antigen is known for these TCRs. The source material was blood. The source is a girl aged 10 to 17 with multiple sclerosis.

The rearrangement links TRBV4-3 to TRBJ2-7; D may be TRBD1 (6 bases). The end of the DNA is better explained by TRBJ2-4, so the J call may be wrong. CDR1 LGHNA and CDR2 YSLEER come from the germline V gene. CDR3 length: 17 amino acids. DNA for the CDR3: TGCGCCAGCAGCCAAGAATCCGCGACACAGGGACGAAACATTCAGTACTTC. Its translation: CASSQESATQGRNIQYF.

CDR3 DNA: TGTGCCAGCAGTTACGGGGGAAATGAAAAACTGTTTTTT. Translating it yields CASSYGGNEKLFF. The rearrangement links TRBV6-5 to TRBJ1-4, with D possibly being TRBD1 (5 bases). Germline lookup yields CDR1 MNHEY and CDR2 SVGAGI. The CDR3 consists of 13 residues. Trimming took off 2 bases at V and 5 bases at J, with 6 bases between the two ends.

This chain joins TRBV29-1 and TRBJ2-3, with no clear D. The germline V gene encodes CDR1 SQVTM and CDR2 ANQGSEA. V dropped 4 bases and J dropped 8 bases, with 16 bases sitting between them. The CDR3 consists of 13 residues. The chain's CDR3 is CSVVGSGLGTQYF. Here the CDR3 DNA reads TGCAGCGTTGTGGGGTCTGGGTTAGGTACGCAGTATTTT.

This clonotype was seen only a few times. This chain joins TRBV24-1 and TRBJ1-2, with unresolved D. Germline V gene sequence: CDR1 KGHDR, CDR2 SFDVKD. Trimming left V 0 bases short and J 4 bases short, with 5 bases between. This CDR3 is 13 amino acids long. DNA for the CDR3: TGTGCCACCAGTGATTTGGAGGCCTATGGCTACACCTTC. Translating it yields CATSDLEAYGYTF.

The chain links TRBV28 to TRBJ2-3; 8 nucleotides line up with TRBD2. The V segment lost 9 bases and the J segment 7 bases; nucleotides outside the gene matches: 15. The CDR3 sequence is 15 residues long. Germline CDR1 and CDR2: MDHEN and SYDVKM. CDR3 amino acids: CASSGRSGISNTQYF. In DNA form, the CDR3 reads TGTGCCAGTTCGGGGCGTAGCGGGATCTCGAATACGCAGTATTTT.

The chain couples TRBV10-2 to TRBJ2-5, with a tentative D call TRBD2 (5 bases). Germline V lookup: CDR1 WSHSY, CDR2 SAAADI. The CDR3 has 16 amino acids. Between the trimmed V and J ends, which lost 4 bases and 4 bases, there was a span of 19 bases. CDR3 residues: CASSAPLALGGETQYF. The DNA for the CDR3 is TGCGCCAGCAGTGCCCCTCTAGCCCTAGGAGGAGAGACCCAGTACTTC.

This clonotype was counted only a few times. The J gene is TRBJ2-1, the V gene TRBV5-1; perhaps TRBD1 as D (6 bases). The length of the CDR3 is 15 residues. Trimming pared 4 bases from V and 7 bases from J, leaving 18 bases between. Germline CDR1 and CDR2: SGHRS and YFSETQ. The CDR3 region has the DNA TGCGCCAGCAGCACGGACAGACCCAGTTGGAATGAGCAGTTCTTC. Residues: CASSTDRPSWNEQFF.

This clonotype has more than one count but fewer than ten. V and J are TRBV7-2 and TRBJ2-4; possible D gene TRBD1, 6 bases. The J call may be wrong; the DNA end is better matched by TRBJ2-5. Germline values: CDR1 SGHTA, CDR2 FQGNSA. The CDR3 runs to 15 residues. The DNA of the CDR3 is TGTGCCAGCAGCTTATGGCCAGGGGCCGAGGAGACCCAGTACTTC. It codes for CASSLWPGAEETQYF.

This chain links TRBV12-3 or TRBV12-4 with TRBJ2-6, with D unclear. The CDR3 runs 16 residues. Trimming took off 5 bases at V and 0 bases at J, with 11 bases between the two ends. The CDR3 sequence is CASSPPKDSGANVLTF. CDR3 DNA sequence: TGTGCCAGCAGTCCGCCCAAGGACTCTGGGGCCAACGTCCTGACTTTC.

This rearrangement joins TRBV12-3 or TRBV12-4 to TRBJ1-6; no firm D call. V shed 8 bases and J shed 6 bases, with 8 bases lying between them. The CDR3 consists of 12 residues. The DNA for the CDR3 is TGTGCCAGCTCGGCGGGTAATTCACCCCTCCACTTT. Encoded protein: CASSAGNSPLHF.

With regard to this clonotype: At one end the junction does not follow the germline gene, possibly because of a read error. The J gene is TRBJ2-4, the V gene TRBV4-3; no clear D. The DNA end is more similar to TRBJ2-7, so the J call may be wrong. The CDR3 extends over 15 amino acids. Germline values: CDR1 LGHNA, CDR2 YSLEER. In DNA form, the CDR3 reads TGCGCCAGCAACCAAGACGCTGATACCCCCTACGAGCAGTACTTC. This gives the protein CASNQDADTPYEQYF.

The chain joins TRBV6-5 to TRBJ2-7; TRBD1 aligns across 8 bases. Gene TRBJ2-5 matches the end of the DNA better, so the J call may be wrong. The CDR3 consists of 15 residues. Germline V gene sequence: CDR1 MNHEY, CDR2 SVGAGI. The CDR3 DNA reads TGTGCCAGCCGTTGGCGGCAGGGGGCTTTGGAGACCCAGTACTTC. Protein product: CASRWRQGALETQYF.

The chain combines TRBV7-3 with TRBJ2-5, with D unclear. The CDR3 totals 13 residues. Germline loops: CDR1 SGHTA, CDR2 FQGTGA. The V end was cut by 4 bases, the J end by 5 bases, with 11 bases between. CDR3 DNA: TGTGCCAGCAGCTCGGACCTGTGGGAGACCCAGTACTTC. This gives the protein CASSSDLWETQYF.

This clonotype was detected only a few times. The chain recombines TRBV12-3 or TRBV12-4 with TRBJ2-3; tentative D call: TRBD2 (6 bases). Trimming cost V 5 bases and J 0 bases, with 15 bases left between them. The CDR3 has 16 amino acids. CDR3 residues: CASSLPGRWSTDTQYF. The CDR3 nucleotides are TGTGCCAGCAGTCTCCCAGGGAGGTGGAGCACAGATACGCAGTATTTT.

This sequence joins TRBV7-9 and TRBJ1-2; tentative D call: TRBD1 (5 bases). Germline CDR1 and CDR2: SEHNR and FQNEAQ (reference sequence). Trimming took 0 bases from V and 4 from J, leaving 12 bases between them. This CDR3 comprises 15 residues. In nucleotides, the CDR3 is TGTGCCAGCAGCTTAGCCCTGGGACCGGCCTATGGCTACACCTTC. Its translation: CASSLALGPAYGYTF.

The chain employs TRBV4-2 and TRBJ2-7, with D possibly being TRBD1 (5 bases). This CDR3 comprises 15 residues. Trimming removed 0 bases at V and 1 base at J, with 10 bases between. Germline V lookup: CDR1 LGHNA, CDR2 YNFKEQ. CDR3 nucleotide sequence: TGTGCCAGCAGCCAAGATAGGGGTCCGTCCTACGAGCAGTACTTC. This encodes CASSQDRGPSYEQYF.

This clonotype was counted a few times. This chain uses TRBV28 with TRBJ2-7; D call uncertain. CDR1 is MDHEN, CDR2 SYDVKM, per germline. This CDR3 region has 15 residues. V lost 6 bases, J lost 5 bases, and 20 bases lay in between. The CDR3 spells CASSPPERFVDEQYF. As DNA, the CDR3 is TGTGCCAGCAGCCCCCCAGAACGGTTTGTCGACGAGCAGTACTTC.

The V gene is TRBV5-1, the J gene TRBJ2-2; tentative D call: TRBD2 (6 bases). CDR3 length equals 15 residues. Trimming removed 3 bases from V and 4 bases from J, with 13 bases in between. Germline values: CDR1 SGHRS, CDR2 YFSETQ. The DNA of the CDR3 is TGCGCCAGCAGCTCCTACCTGGGACTCACCGGGGAGCTGTTTTTT. Residues: CASSSYLGLTGELFF.

The chain is built from TRBV5-1 and TRBJ2-7; TRBD2 matches 10 bases. V lost 5 bases, J lost 0 bases, and 5 bases stayed unmatched. Germline lookup yields CDR1 SGHRS and CDR2 YFSETQ. This CDR3 comprises 15 residues. CDR3 residues: CASRLGLADSYEQYF. The CDR3 DNA is TGCGCCAGCAGACTAGGACTAGCGGACTCCTACGAGCAGTACTTC.

This chain links TRBV6-5 with TRBJ1-6; 7 bases are a match to TRBD1. Trimming took 6 bases from V and 0 from J; bases not matched to a gene: 5. CDR1 is MNHEY and CDR2 is SVGAGI in the germline V gene. The length of the CDR3 is 16 residues. The CDR3 region is CASRPGTVSYNSPLHF. The CDR3 DNA reads TGTGCCAGCAGGCCCGGGACAGTCTCCTATAATTCACCCCTCCACTTT.

This clonotype was seen ten or more times. V usage is TRBV6-5 and J usage is TRBJ2-3; D unclear. Between the trimmed V and J ends, which lost 0 bases and 0 bases, there was a span of 4 bases. CDR3 size: 14 residues. Per germline, CDR1 MNHEY and CDR2 SVGAGI. The chain's CDR3 is CASSYSGSTDTQYF. The DNA of the CDR3 is TGTGCCAGCAGTTACTCTGGGAGCACAGATACGCAGTATTTT.

This clonotype was detected only a few times. The rearrangement joins TRBV7-8 to TRBJ2-5; 7 positions agree with TRBD1. V shed 5 bases and J 5 bases; nucleotides not matched to a gene: 5. The CDR3 loop spans 13 amino acids. From germline, CDR1 is SGHVS and CDR2 FQNEAQ. CDR3: CASSGRTGETQYF. The CDR3 bases are TGTGCCAGCAGCGGACGGACAGGCGAGACCCAGTACTTC.

The chain links TRBV4-1 to TRBJ1-5, with D hard to call. CDR3 size: 13 residues. Germline V gene sequence: CDR1 MGHRA, CDR2 YSYEKL. Trimming left V 4 bases short and J 8 bases short, with 12 bases between. This chain's CDR3 is CASSPPKLEPQHF. CDR3 nucleotides: TGCGCCAGCAGCCCCCCTAAACTCGAGCCCCAGCATTTT.

This clonotype was counted a few times. The chain employs TRBV7-2 and TRBJ2-7; TRBD2 matches 7 bases. There are 16 residues in the CDR3. V lost 5 bases to trimming and J lost 0 bases; unmatched junction nucleotides: 10. CDR1 and CDR2 from the germline V gene are SGHTA and FQGNSA. Written as DNA, the CDR3 is TGTGCCAGCAGCCTCCTCCCCGGCGGGAGCTCCTACGAGCAGTACTTC. Its translation is CASSLLPGGSSYEQYF.

This clonotype appeared once. J is TRBJ2-2 and V is TRBV12-3 or TRBV12-4, with 7 bases identical to TRBD1. CDR3 length: 15 residues. Unmatched junction bases numbered 3, after V lost 3 bases and J lost 2 bases. The CDR3 reads CASSFKGGNTGELFF. DNA of the CDR3: TGTGCCAGCAGTTTCAAAGGGGGCAACACCGGGGAGCTGTTTTTT.

This chain uses TRBV3-1 with TRBJ2-7; D uncertain. V was cut by 2 bases and J by 5 bases, with 7 bases left in between. This CDR3 is 12 amino acids long. Germline values: CDR1 LGHDT, CDR2 YNNKEL (reference sequence). Here the CDR3 DNA reads TGTGCCAGCAGCCAAATATACCACGAGCAGTACTTC. The encoded protein is CASSQIYHEQYF.

This clonotype was picked up a small number of times. The chain uses TRBV6-1 and TRBJ2-1; no clear D gene. The CDR3 has 18 residues. In germline, CDR1 is MNHNS, CDR2 SASEGT. V shed 7 bases and J shed 0 bases, with 22 bases lying between them. CDR3 protein: CASTIPQPQRSSYNEQFF. Here the CDR3 DNA reads TGTGCCAGCACCATTCCCCAACCACAAAGGAGCTCCTACAATGAGCAGTTCTTC.

This clonotype occurred once. The chain employs TRBV29-1 and TRBJ1-1; possibly TRBD1 for D (6 bases). The V gene's germline CDR1 is SQVTM and CDR2 ANQGSEA. The CDR3 is 12 amino acids. Trimming took 6 bases from V and 2 from J, leaving 10 bases between them. CDR3 DNA: TGCAGCGTCAGGGGTTTAAACACTGAAGCTTTCTTT. Translated: CSVRGLNTEAFF.